This T cell receptor beta chain originates from a study of PD-1 blockade in classical Hodgkin lymphoma. Study outcomes and limitations: Sources of repertoire differences remain undefined, possibly disease activity or prior therapy.

As regards this clone: Antigen specificity is unknown.

Specified time point: cycle 4 day 1 (C4D1), after more than five weeks of nivolumab. Brentuximab vedotin exposure varied among the patients, all of whom had relapsed after autologous stem cell transplantation. The assay was immunoSEQ multiplex PCR, and TCRdb's table has in-frame clones only and misses some. The table has tens of thousands of clones, about 80% seen once. J gave up 7 bases and V 2 bases, and 3 bases lay outside the gene matches. Germline V gene lookup returns CDR1 MGHDK and CDR2 SYGVNS. This CDR3 has 14 residues. The material was peripheral blood mononuclear cells (PBMCs), obtained before the fourth cycle of nivolumab. This sequence originates from a human donor with classical Hodgkin lymphoma. The chain couples TRBV25-1 to TRBJ2-5; 11 bases are a match to TRBD2. CDR3 DNA sequence: TGTGCCAGCAGTGAAGGACTAGCGGGTGGGACCCAGTACTTC. It codes for CASSEGLAGGTQYF.